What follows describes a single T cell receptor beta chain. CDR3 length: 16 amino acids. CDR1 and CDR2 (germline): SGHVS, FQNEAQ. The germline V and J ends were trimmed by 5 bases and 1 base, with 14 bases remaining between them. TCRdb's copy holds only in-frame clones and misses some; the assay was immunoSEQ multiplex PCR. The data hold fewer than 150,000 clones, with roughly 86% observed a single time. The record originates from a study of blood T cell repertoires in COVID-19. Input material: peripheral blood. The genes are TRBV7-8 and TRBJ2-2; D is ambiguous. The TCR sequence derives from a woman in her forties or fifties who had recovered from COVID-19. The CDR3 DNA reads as TGTGCCAGCAGCCTTTTTAGTGGCGGGAACACCGGGGAGCTGTTTTTT. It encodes CASSLFSGGNTGELFF.